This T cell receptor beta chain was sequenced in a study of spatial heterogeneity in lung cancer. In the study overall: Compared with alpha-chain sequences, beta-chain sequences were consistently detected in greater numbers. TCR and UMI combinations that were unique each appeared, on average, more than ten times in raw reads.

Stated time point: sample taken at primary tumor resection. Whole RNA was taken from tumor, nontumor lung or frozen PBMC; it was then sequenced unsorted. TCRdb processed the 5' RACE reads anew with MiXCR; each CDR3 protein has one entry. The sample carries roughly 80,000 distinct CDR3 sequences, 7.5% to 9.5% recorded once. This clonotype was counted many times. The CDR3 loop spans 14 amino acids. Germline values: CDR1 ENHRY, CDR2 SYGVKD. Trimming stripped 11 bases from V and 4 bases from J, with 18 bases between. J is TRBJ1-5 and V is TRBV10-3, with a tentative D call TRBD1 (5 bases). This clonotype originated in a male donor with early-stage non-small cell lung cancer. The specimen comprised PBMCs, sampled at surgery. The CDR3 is CASRGEERNQPQHF. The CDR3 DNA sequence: TGTGCCTCCCGGGGGGAGGAGAGAAATCAGCCCCAGCATTTT.